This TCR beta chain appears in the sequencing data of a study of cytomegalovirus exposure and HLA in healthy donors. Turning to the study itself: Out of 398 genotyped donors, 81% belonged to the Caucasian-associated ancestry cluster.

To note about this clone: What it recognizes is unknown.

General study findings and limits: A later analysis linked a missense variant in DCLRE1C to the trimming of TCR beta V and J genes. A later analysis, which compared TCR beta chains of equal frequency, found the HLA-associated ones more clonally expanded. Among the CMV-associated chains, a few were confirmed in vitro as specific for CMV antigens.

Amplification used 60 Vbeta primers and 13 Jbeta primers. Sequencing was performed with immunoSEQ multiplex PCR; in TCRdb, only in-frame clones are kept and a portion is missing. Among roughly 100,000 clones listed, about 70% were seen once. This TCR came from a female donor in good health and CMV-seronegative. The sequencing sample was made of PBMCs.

The CDR3 loop reads CSVRLAGGITGELFF. DNA of the CDR3: TGCAGCGTTCGCCTAGCGGGAGGTATCACCGGGGAGCTGTTTTTT. This chain uses TRBV29-1 with TRBJ2-2; 11 bases map to TRBD2. This CDR3 has 15 amino acids. The V and J ends lost 5 bases and 4 bases, in that order; junction bases with no gene match: 6. Germline V lookup: CDR1 SQVTM, CDR2 ANQGSEA.